The source of this TCR beta chain is a study of response to subunit inactivated influenza vaccine. Study-wide points: Few additional T cells are recruited per seasonal influenza vaccination, authors suggested.

In this sample, this clonotype turned up a few times. Its specificity is not known. The V and J ends lost 4 bases and 3 bases respectively, with 12 bases between them. Germline CDR1 reads LGHDT; CDR2 reads YNNKEL (reference sequence). This CDR3 spans 14 amino acids. Each CDR3 protein is one row after TCRdb ran MiXCR on the RT-PCR reads. The sample contains a few hundred thousand distinct CDR3 sequences, 20% to 25% of which appear only once. The chain employs TRBV3-1 and TRBJ1-1; a weak D match, TRBD1 (6 bases). This clonotype originated in a man in his fifties or sixties who received an inactivated influenza vaccine. The input for sequencing was PBMCs from blood, taken roughly 20 months after vaccination. The CDR3: CASSPQGFHTEAFF. In nucleotides, the CDR3 is TGTGCCAGCAGCCCGCAGGGGTTTCACACTGAAGCTTTCTTT. The variable domain in full, with the rest retrieved from reference TRBV3-1 and TRBJ1-1, is DTAVSQTPKYLVTQMGNDKSIKCEQNLGHDTMYWYKQDSKKFLKIMFSYNNKELIINETVPNRFSPKSPDKAHLNLHINSLELGDSAVYFCASSPQGFHTEAFFGQGTRLTVV.